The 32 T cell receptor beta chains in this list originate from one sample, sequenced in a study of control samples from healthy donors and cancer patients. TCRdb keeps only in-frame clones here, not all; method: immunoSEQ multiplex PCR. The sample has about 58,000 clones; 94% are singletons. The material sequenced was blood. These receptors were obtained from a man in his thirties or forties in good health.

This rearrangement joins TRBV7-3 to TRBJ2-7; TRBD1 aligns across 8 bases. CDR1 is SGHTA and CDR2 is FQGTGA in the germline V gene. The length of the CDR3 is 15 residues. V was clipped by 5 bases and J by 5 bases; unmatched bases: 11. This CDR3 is CASSTPETGVNEQYF. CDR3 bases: TGTGCCAGCAGCACCCCCGAGACAGGGGTCAACGAGCAGTACTTC.

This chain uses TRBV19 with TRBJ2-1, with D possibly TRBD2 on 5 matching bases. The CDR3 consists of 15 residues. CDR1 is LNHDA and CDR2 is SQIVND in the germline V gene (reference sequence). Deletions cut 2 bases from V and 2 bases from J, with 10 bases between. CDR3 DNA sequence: TGTGCCAGTAGTATAAAGGGCGGGCCCTACAATGAGCAGTTCTTC. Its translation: CASSIKGGPYNEQFF. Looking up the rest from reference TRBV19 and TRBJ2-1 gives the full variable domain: DGGITQSPKYLFRKEGQNVTLSCEQNLNHDAMYWYRQDPGQGLRLIYYSQIVNDFQKGDIAEGYSVSREKKESFPLTVTSAQKNPTAFYLCASSIKGGPYNEQFFGPGTRLTVL.

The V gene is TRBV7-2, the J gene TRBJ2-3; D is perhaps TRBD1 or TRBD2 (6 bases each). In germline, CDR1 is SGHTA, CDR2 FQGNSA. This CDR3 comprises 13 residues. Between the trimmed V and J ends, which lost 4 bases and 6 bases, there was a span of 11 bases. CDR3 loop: CASSWGAWDTQYF. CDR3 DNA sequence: TGTGCCAGCAGCTGGGGGGCTTGGGATACGCAGTATTTT.

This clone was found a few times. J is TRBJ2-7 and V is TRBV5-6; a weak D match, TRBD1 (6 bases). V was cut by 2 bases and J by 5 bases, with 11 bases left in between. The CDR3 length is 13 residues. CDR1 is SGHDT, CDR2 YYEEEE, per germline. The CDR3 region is CASSFRWGHEQYF. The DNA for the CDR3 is TGTGCCAGCAGCTTTAGATGGGGGCACGAGCAGTACTTC.

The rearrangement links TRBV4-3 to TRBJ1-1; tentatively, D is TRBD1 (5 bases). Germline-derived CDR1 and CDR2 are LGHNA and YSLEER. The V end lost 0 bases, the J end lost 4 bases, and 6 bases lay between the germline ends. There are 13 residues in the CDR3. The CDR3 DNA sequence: TGCGCCAGCAGCCAAGAAAGGGGCACTGAAGCTTTCTTT. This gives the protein CASSQERGTEAFF.

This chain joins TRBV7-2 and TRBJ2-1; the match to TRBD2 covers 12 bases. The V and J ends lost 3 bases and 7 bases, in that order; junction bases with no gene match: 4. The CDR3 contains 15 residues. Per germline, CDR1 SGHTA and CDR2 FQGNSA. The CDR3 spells CASSFGGLAGNEQFF. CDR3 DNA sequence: TGTGCCAGCAGCTTTGGAGGACTAGCGGGGAATGAGCAGTTCTTC.

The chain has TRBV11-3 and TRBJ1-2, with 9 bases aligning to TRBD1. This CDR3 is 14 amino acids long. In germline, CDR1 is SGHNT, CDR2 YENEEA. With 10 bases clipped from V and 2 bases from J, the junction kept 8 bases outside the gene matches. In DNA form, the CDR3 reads TGTGCCACCACCTCGACAGGGGGGAACTATGGCTACACCTTC. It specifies CATTSTGGNYGYTF.

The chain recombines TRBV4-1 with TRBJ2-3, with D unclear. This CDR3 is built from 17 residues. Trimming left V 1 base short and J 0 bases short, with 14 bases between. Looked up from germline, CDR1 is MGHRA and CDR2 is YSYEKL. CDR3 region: CASSQGGKRPSTDTQYF. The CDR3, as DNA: TGCGCCAGCAGCCAAGGAGGCAAGCGTCCTAGCACAGATACGCAGTATTTT.

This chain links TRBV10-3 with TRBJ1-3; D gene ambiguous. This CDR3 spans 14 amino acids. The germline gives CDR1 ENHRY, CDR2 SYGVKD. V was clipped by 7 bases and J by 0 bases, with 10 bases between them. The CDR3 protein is CAIKEGNSGNTIYF. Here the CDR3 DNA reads TGTGCCATCAAGGAAGGGAACTCTGGAAACACCATATATTTT.

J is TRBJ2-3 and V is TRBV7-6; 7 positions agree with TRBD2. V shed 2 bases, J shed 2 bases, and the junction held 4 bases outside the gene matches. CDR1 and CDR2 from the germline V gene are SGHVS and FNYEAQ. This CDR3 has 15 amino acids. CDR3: CASSLWGLTTDTQYF. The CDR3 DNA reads TGTGCCAGCAGCTTATGGGGACTAACCACAGATACGCAGTATTTT.

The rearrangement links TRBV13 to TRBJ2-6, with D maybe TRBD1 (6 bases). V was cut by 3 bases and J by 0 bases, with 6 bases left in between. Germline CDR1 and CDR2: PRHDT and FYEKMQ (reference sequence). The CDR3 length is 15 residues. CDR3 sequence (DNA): TGTGCCAGCAGCTTCAGGGGCTCTGGGGCCAACGTCCTGACTTTC. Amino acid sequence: CASSFRGSGANVLTF.

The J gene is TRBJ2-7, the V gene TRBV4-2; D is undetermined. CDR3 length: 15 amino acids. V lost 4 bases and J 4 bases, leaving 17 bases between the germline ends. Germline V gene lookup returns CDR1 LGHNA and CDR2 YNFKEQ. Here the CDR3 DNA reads TGTGCCAGCAGCCGACTCGGCCTAGAGGTTTACGAGCAGTACTTC. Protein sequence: CASSRLGLEVYEQYF.

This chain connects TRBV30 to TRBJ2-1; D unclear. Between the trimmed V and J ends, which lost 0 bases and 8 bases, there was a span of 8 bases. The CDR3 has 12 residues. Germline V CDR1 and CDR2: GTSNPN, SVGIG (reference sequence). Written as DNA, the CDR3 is TGTGCCTGGAGTGTCATCGTGCATGAGCAGTTCTTC. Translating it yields CAWSVIVHEQFF. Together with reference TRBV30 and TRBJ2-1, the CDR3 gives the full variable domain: SQTIHQWPATLVQPVGSPLSLECTVEGTSNPNLYWYRQAAGRGLQLLFYSVGIGQISSEVPQNLSASRPQDRQFILSSKKLLLSDSGFYLCAWSVIVHEQFFGPGTRLTVL.

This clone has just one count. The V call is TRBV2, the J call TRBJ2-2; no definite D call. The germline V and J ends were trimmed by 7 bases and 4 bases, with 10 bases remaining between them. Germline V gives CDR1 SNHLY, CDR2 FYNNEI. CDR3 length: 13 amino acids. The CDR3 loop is CASNLDLTGELFF. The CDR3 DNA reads TGTGCCAGCAATCTAGATCTCACCGGGGAGCTGTTTTTT.

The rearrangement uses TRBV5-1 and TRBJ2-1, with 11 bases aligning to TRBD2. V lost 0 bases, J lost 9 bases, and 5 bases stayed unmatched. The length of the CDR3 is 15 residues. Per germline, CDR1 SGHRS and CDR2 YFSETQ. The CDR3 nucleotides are TGCGCCAGCAGCTTGGGGTCTAGCGGGGGGAGTGAGCAGTTCTTC. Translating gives CASSLGSSGGSEQFF.

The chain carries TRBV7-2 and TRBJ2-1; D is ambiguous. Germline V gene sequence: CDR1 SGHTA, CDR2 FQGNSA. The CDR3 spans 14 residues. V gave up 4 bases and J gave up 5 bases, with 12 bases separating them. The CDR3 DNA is TGTGCCAGCAGCTCACACCGTGGGCACAATGAGCAGTTCTTC. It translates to CASSSHRGHNEQFF.

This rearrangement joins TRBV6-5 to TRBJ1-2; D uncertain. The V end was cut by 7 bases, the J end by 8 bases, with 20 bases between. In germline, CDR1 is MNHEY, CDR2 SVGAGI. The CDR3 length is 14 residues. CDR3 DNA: TGTGCCAGCACCTCCATTCAGATGGCCGCCGGCTACACCTTC. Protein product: CASTSIQMAAGYTF.

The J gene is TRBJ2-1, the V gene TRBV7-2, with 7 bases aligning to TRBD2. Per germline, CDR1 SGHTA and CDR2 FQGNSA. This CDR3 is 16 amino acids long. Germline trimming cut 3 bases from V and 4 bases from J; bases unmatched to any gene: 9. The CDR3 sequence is CASSLTSRRGYNEQFF. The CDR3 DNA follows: TGTGCCAGCAGCTTGACCTCTAGGCGGGGGTACAATGAGCAGTTCTTC.

In nucleotides, the CDR3 is TGTGCCACCAGTGAGGACCGGGGTGAAAAACTGTTTTTT. Translated, it gives CATSEDRGEKLFF. This chain connects TRBV24-1 to TRBJ1-4; unclear D gene. This CDR3 has 13 residues. Per the germline V gene, CDR1 is KGHDR and CDR2 is SFDVKD. Trimming took off 4 bases at V and 7 bases at J, with 9 bases between the two ends.

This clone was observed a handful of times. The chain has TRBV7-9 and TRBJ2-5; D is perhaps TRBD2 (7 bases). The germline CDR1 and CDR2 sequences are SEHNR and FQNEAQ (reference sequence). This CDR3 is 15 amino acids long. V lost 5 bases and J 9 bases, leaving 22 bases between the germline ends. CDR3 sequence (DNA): TGTGCCAGCAGCGCCTTTGCGGGGGCCTCAGGGGCCCAGTACTTC. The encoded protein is CASSAFAGASGAQYF.

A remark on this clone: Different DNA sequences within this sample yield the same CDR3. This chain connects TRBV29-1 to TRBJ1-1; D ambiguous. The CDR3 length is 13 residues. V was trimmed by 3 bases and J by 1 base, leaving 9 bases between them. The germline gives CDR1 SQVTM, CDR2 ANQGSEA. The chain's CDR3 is CSVDRPENTEAFF. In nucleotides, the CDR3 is TGCAGCGTTGATAGGCCGGAGAACACTGAAGCTTTCTTT.

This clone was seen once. The CDR3 is CASSLGAGNTEAFF. The CDR3 DNA reads TGTGCCAGCAGCTTAGGGGCCGGGAACACTGAAGCTTTCTTT. The chain is built from TRBV13 and TRBJ1-1; D not resolved. Per germline, CDR1 PRHDT and CDR2 FYEKMQ (reference sequence). V was cut by 0 bases and J by 1 base, with 6 bases left in between. The CDR3 is 14 residues long.

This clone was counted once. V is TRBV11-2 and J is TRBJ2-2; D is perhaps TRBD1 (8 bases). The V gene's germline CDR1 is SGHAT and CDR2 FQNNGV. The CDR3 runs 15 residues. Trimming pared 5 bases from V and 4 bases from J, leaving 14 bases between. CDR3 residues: CASSGNRGGTGELFF. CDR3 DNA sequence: TGTGCCAGCAGCGGGAACAGGGGGGGCACCGGGGAGCTGTTTTTT.

The CDR3 DNA is TGTGCCAGCAGCTTAGACTGGGCCAGGGCTGTCAATGAGCAGTTCTTC. Translated: CASSLDWARAVNEQFF. The rearrangement links TRBV7-2 to TRBJ2-1; possibly TRBD1 for D (5 bases). V dropped 1 base and J dropped 6 bases, with 16 bases sitting between them. Germline V gene sequence: CDR1 SGHTA, CDR2 FQGNSA. The CDR3 extends over 16 amino acids. Supplemented by reference TRBV7-2 and TRBJ2-1, the full variable domain reads GAGVSQSPSNKVTEKGKDVELRCDPISGHTALYWYRQSLGQGLEFLIYFQGNSAPDKSGLPSDRFSAERTGGSVSTLTIQRTQQEDSAVYLCASSLDWARAVNEQFFGPGTRLTVL.

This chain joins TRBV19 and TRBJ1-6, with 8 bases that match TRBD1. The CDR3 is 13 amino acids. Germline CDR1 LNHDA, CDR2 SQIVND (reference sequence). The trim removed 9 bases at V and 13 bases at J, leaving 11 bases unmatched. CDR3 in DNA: TGTGCCAGCTCCCGGACAGGGCTAGGTCCCCTCCACTTT. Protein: CASSRTGLGPLHF.

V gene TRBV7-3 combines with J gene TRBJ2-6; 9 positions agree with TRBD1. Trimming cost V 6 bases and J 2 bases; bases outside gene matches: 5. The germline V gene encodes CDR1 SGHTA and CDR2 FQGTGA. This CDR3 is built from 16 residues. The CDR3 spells CASSLTGGAGANVLTF. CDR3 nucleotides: TGTGCCAGCAGTCTTACAGGGGGCGCTGGGGCCAACGTCCTGACTTTC.

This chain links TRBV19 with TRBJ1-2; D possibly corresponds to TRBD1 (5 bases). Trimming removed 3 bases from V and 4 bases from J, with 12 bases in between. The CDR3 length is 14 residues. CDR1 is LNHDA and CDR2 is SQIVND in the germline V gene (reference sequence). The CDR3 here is CASSISGLPYGYTF. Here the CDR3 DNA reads TGTGCCAGTAGTATCTCGGGACTGCCCTATGGCTACACCTTC.

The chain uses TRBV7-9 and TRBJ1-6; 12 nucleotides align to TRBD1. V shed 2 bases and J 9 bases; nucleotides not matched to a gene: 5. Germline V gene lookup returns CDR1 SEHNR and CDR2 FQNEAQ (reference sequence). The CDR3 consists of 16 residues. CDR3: CASSLTGQGAPSPLHF. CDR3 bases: TGTGCCAGCAGCTTAACGGGACAGGGGGCGCCTTCACCCCTCCACTTT.

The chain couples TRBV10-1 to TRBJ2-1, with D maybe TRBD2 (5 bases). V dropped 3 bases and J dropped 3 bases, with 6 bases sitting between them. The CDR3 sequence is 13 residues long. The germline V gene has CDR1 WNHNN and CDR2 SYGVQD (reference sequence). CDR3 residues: CASSESGYNEQFF. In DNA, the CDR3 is TGCGCCAGCAGTGAAAGCGGCTACAATGAGCAGTTCTTC.

CDR3 bases: TGTGCCAGCAGTGAAGGAAACTATGGCTACACCTTC. Its protein product is CASSEGNYGYTF. The chain uses TRBV25-1 and TRBJ1-2; D unclear. Germline assignment: CDR1 MGHDK and CDR2 SYGVNS. The CDR3 loop spans 12 amino acids. Trimming left V 2 bases short and J 2 bases short, with 3 bases between.

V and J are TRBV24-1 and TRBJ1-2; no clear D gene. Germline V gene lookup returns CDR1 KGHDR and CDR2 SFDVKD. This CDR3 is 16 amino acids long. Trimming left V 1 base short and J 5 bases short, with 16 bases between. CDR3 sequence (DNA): TGTGCCACCAGTGATTTCGGGGAATTAGGAGGATATGGCTACACCTTC. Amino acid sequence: CATSDFGELGGYGYTF.

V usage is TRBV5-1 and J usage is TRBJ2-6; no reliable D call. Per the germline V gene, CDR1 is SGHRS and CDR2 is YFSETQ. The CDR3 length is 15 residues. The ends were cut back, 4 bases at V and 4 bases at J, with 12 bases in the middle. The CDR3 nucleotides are TGCGCCAGCAGCCTGACTTTGGGGGGGGCCAACGTCCTGACTTTC. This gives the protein CASSLTLGGANVLTF.